One sample yielded the 24 T cell receptor beta chains listed below, sequenced in a study of T cells in Graves' hyperthyroidism and ophthalmopathy. Amplification of TCR beta CDR3 regions used RNA as the template. During a first-round RT-PCR of the TCR CDR3, the HTBI primer set was used. Each CDR3 protein is one row after TCRdb ran MiXCR on the multiplex PCR reads. The sample contains under 750,000 distinct CDR3 sequences, roughly 20% of which appear only once. Material: blood. These receptors were collected from a woman aged 45 to 65 with Graves' hyperthyroidism that later progressed to Graves' ophthalmopathy.

The J gene is TRBJ2-2, the V gene TRBV15; 10 positions match TRBD1. The V gene's germline CDR1 is LNHNV and CDR2 YYDKDF (reference sequence). This CDR3 contains 14 residues. Trimming took 5 bases from V and 6 from J; bases not matched to a gene: 3. The CDR3 protein is CATSDRGLAGELFF. Here the CDR3 DNA reads TGTGCCACCAGCGACAGGGGGCTCGCCGGGGAGCTGTTTTTT.

The chain is built from TRBV5-6 and TRBJ2-1, with a possible D match to TRBD2 (5 bases). This CDR3 is 12 amino acids long. V lost 7 bases to trimming and J lost 8 bases, with 13 bases between them. Germline V gives CDR1 SGHDT, CDR2 YYEEEE. The CDR3 here is CASFGVGHEQFF. The CDR3 DNA reads as TGTGCCAGCTTCGGGGTCGGGCATGAGCAGTTCTTC.

This clonotype was picked up many times. The chain has TRBV19 and TRBJ2-1; D ambiguous. The germline CDR1 and CDR2 sequences are LNHDA and SQIVND (reference sequence). The V end was cut by 7 bases, the J end by 0 bases, with 22 bases between. This CDR3 has 18 amino acids. CDR3 DNA: TGTGCCAGTACCCTGCTGGCCAAGGCGGCGAGCTCCTACAATGAGCAGTTCTTC. As protein: CASTLLAKAASSYNEQFF.

Note on this clonotype: A much larger clone differs from this one at a single base, so this may be a read error. The chain is built from TRBV12-3 or TRBV12-4 and TRBJ1-1; D remains unclear. CDR3 size: 16 residues. With 6 bases removed from V and 0 bases from J, the gap between germline ends came to 17 bases. DNA of the CDR3: TGTGCCAGCAGCGCCGGAAGGGAACCTATGAACACTGAAGCTTTCTTT. Protein product: CASSAGREPMNTEAFF.

The chain uses TRBV18 and TRBJ2-3; weak D call: TRBD1 (5 bases). Germline V gene sequence: CDR1 KGHSH, CDR2 LQKENI. The CDR3 has 16 amino acids. Trimming stripped 5 bases from V and 1 base from J, with 16 bases between. CDR3 region: CASSKTQATGTDTQYF. CDR3 in DNA: TGTGCCAGCTCAAAGACACAGGCGACTGGCACAGATACGCAGTATTTT.

This clonotype was found many times. V gene TRBV12-3 or TRBV12-4 combines with J gene TRBJ2-1, with a weak D call TRBD2 (7 bases). Trimming pared 3 bases from V and 9 bases from J, leaving 15 bases between. The CDR3 contains 14 residues. CDR3 amino acids: CASSLVGGLSEQFF. CDR3 in DNA: TGTGCCAGCAGTTTGGTGGGGGGGCTCTCTGAGCAGTTCTTC.

About this clonotype itself: With a much larger clone just one base away, this may be a read error. This rearrangement joins TRBV15 to TRBJ2-5, with TRBD1 matching over 7 bases. Germline CDR1 is LNHNV and CDR2 is YYDKDF (reference sequence). The CDR3 extends over 16 amino acids. CDR3 amino acids: CATSRTARQGEEIQYF. The CDR3 DNA sequence: TGTGCCACCAGCAGAACGGCCCGACAGGGCGAGGAGATCCAGTACTTC.

This clonotype has at least ten counts. The chain combines TRBV3-1 with TRBJ1-1, with D unresolved. CDR1 LGHDT and CDR2 YNNKEL come from the germline V gene (reference sequence). The CDR3 runs to 14 residues. Deletions cut 1 base from V and 4 bases from J, with 10 bases between. In DNA form, the CDR3 reads TGTGCCAGCAGCCAAGTAGGGAAGGGCACTGAAGCTTTCTTT. This translates into CASSQVGKGTEAFF.

Comment on this clonotype: At one end, the junction sequence differs from germline, possibly due to a read error. The CDR3 protein is CASTQVGFGNAIYF. The CDR3 DNA is TGTGCCAGCACCCAAGTGGGTTTCGGAAACGCCATATATTTT. The chain combines TRBV12-3 or TRBV12-4 with TRBJ1-3, with D uncertain. The CDR3 loop spans 14 amino acids.

This clonotype has just a few counts. The chain carries TRBV4-1 and TRBJ1-1, with 7 bases that match TRBD1. This CDR3 comprises 15 residues. CDR1 is MGHRA, CDR2 YSYEKL, per germline. Germline trimming cut 3 bases from V and 2 bases from J; bases unmatched to any gene: 6. The CDR3 DNA reads TGCGCCAGCAGCCATGAAGACAGGGTCAACACTGAAGCTTTCTTT. This gives the protein CASSHEDRVNTEAFF.

The chain recombines TRBV20-1 with TRBJ1-2; the D gene is possibly TRBD1 (6 bases). Trimming removed 8 bases at V and 3 bases at J, with 16 bases between. The CDR3 is 13 amino acids. Germline V gene sequence: CDR1 DFQATT, CDR2 SNEGSKA (reference sequence). The CDR3 reads CSTQGLGDYGYTF. The CDR3 DNA reads as TGCAGTACACAGGGACTAGGGGACTATGGCTACACCTTC.

This clonotype has only a few counts. The CDR3 region has the DNA TGCGCCAGCAGCTTGGAGCTGGACACCACTAACTATGGCTACACCTTC. It specifies CASSLELDTTNYGYTF. The V and J genes are TRBV5-1 and TRBJ1-2, with D tentatively TRBD1 (5 bases). The CDR3 consists of 16 residues. Germline CDR1 reads SGHRS; CDR2 reads YFSETQ. Trimming pared 0 bases from V and 0 bases from J, leaving 12 bases between.

In the case of this clonotype: With a much larger clone just one base away, this may be a read error. The chain joins TRBV2 to TRBJ2-3; tentative D call: TRBD1 (7 bases). This CDR3 region has 13 residues. Germline V gene lookup returns CDR1 SNHLY and CDR2 FYNNEI. The CDR3 sequence: CAGHRGGTGTQYF. The CDR3 DNA sequence: TGTGCCGGCCACAGGGGAGGCACAGGTACGCAGTATTTT.

J is TRBJ1-6 and V is TRBV3-1, with D uncertain. Germline V gene lookup returns CDR1 LGHDT and CDR2 YNNKEL (reference sequence). The V gene lost 4 bases and the J gene lost 6 bases, with 10 bases spanning the gap. This CDR3 is built from 14 residues. The CDR3 here is CASSLSGLNSPLHF. CDR3 bases: TGTGCCAGCAGCCTCTCCGGGCTTAATTCACCCCTCCACTTT.

In this sample, this clonotype turned up many times. V usage is TRBV5-1 and J usage is TRBJ1-1; 8 nucleotides match TRBD1. The germline V gene encodes CDR1 SGHRS and CDR2 YFSETQ. V trimming: 4 bases; J trimming: 4 bases; junction bases outside the gene matches: 9. CDR3 length: 15 residues. The CDR3 loop is CASSGGRQGFTEAFF. The CDR3 DNA follows: TGCGCCAGCAGCGGGGGAAGACAGGGGTTCACTGAAGCTTTCTTT.

V is TRBV29-1 and J is TRBJ2-5, with D perhaps TRBD2 (6 bases). Germline values: CDR1 SQVTM, CDR2 ANQGSEA. V was clipped by 1 base and J by 5 bases, with 17 bases between them. This CDR3 region has 15 residues. The CDR3 region has the DNA TGCAGCGTTGAAGGGGAGGTCAACCCAGGGGAGACCCAGTACTTC. Its protein is CSVEGEVNPGETQYF. Complete variable domain (other parts from reference TRBV29-1 and TRBJ2-5): SAVISQKPSRDICQRGTSLTIQCQVDSQVTMMFWYRQQPGQSLTLIATANQGSEATYESGFVIDKFPISRPNLTFSTLTVSNMSPEDSSIYLCSVEGEVNPGETQYFGPGTRLLVL.

The J gene is TRBJ1-6, the V gene TRBV5-1; D may be TRBD1 (6 bases). The CDR3 loop spans 16 amino acids. CDR1 is SGHRS and CDR2 is YFSETQ in the germline V gene. Trimming stripped 4 bases from V and 6 bases from J, with 17 bases between. The CDR3 here is CASSNPRGAANSPLHF. The CDR3 DNA sequence: TGCGCCAGCAGCAATCCTCGGGGGGCCGCTAATTCACCCCTCCACTTT.

This clonotype was detected ten times or more. The chain links TRBV30 to TRBJ1-1, with 9 bases fitting TRBD1. The CDR3 has 13 amino acids. Germline-derived CDR1 and CDR2 are GTSNPN and SVGIG (reference sequence). The trim removed 6 bases at V and 11 bases at J, leaving 13 bases unmatched. The CDR3 spells CACLTPGQGRAFF. The CDR3, as DNA: TGTGCCTGCCTTACCCCGGGACAGGGTCGTGCTTTCTTT.

This rearrangement joins TRBV9 to TRBJ2-2, with D uncertain. This CDR3 is built from 14 residues. Germline V gene sequence: CDR1 SGDLS, CDR2 YYNGEE. Trimming removed 1 base at V and 2 bases at J, with 6 bases between. The CDR3 DNA reads as TGTGCCAGCAGCGTATCCGAAAACACCGGGGAGCTGTTTTTT. It codes for CASSVSENTGELFF.

This clonotype appeared many times. The chain joins TRBV12-3 or TRBV12-4 to TRBJ2-5, with 10 bases identical to TRBD2. Trimming at V came to 3 bases and at J to 1 base, leaving 2 bases not matched to a gene. There are 15 residues in the CDR3. The CDR3 DNA reads TGTGCCAGCAGTTTTGCTAGCGGGGGCCAAGAGACCCAGTACTTC. Translating it yields CASSFASGGQETQYF.

This chain links TRBV27 with TRBJ2-1; D is possibly TRBD1 (5 bases). Trimming stripped 5 bases from V and 2 bases from J, with 7 bases between. In germline, CDR1 is MNHEY, CDR2 SMNVEV (reference sequence). The CDR3 is 13 residues long. Written as DNA, the CDR3 is TGTGCCAGCAGTGCACAGGCCTACAATGAGCAGTTCTTC. Translated, it gives CASSAQAYNEQFF.

This clonotype has a handful of counts. The chain is built from TRBV7-8 and TRBJ1-5; 8 bases line up with TRBD1. Losses at the gene ends were 1 base for V and 2 bases for J; bases not matched to a gene: 7. This CDR3 spans 17 amino acids. Germline V CDR1 and CDR2: SGHVS, FQNEAQ. CDR3 residues: CASSLVPTGEGNQPQHF. CDR3 bases: TGTGCCAGCAGCTTAGTCCCGACAGGGGAGGGCAATCAGCCCCAGCATTTT. The variable domain in full, completed from reference TRBV7-8 and TRBJ1-5, reads GAGVSQSPRYKVAKRGQDVALRCDPISGHVSLFWYQQALGQGPEFLTYFQNEAQLDKSGLPSDRFFAERPEGSVSTLKIQRTQQEDSAVYLCASSLVPTGEGNQPQHFGDGTRLSIL.

This chain links TRBV7-8 with TRBJ2-5; 11 bases map to TRBD2. The CDR3 extends over 16 amino acids. Trimming took 5 bases from V and 2 from J; bases not matched to a gene: 7. Germline V CDR1 and CDR2: SGHVS, FQNEAQ. The CDR3 DNA reads TGTGCCAGCAGCCACTTGGGACTAGCGGTACAAGAGACCCAGTACTTC. Its translation is CASSHLGLAVQETQYF. Full variable domain (missing parts from reference TRBV7-8 and TRBJ2-5): GAGVSQSPRYKVAKRGQDVALRCDPISGHVSLFWYQQALGQGPEFLTYFQNEAQLDKSGLPSDRFFAERPEGSVSTLKIQRTQQEDSAVYLCASSHLGLAVQETQYFGPGTRLLVL.

This clonotype came up a few times. This chain connects TRBV30 to TRBJ1-6, with 8 bases identical to TRBD1. This CDR3 is 15 amino acids long. Germline V gives CDR1 GTSNPN, CDR2 SVGIG (reference sequence). The V gene end was trimmed by 1 base and the J gene end by 10 bases; junction bases not matched to a gene: 9. Written as DNA, the CDR3 is TGTGCCTGGAGTGAATGGCAGGGGGCTGGATCACCCCTCCACTTT. Protein: CAWSEWQGAGSPLHF.